These 7 T cell receptor beta chains share one sample of origin, sequenced in a study of PD-1 blockade in classical Hodgkin lymphoma. Generated by immunoSEQ multiplex PCR, the TCRdb table keeps only in-frame clones and is missing some. The table records around 100,000 clones, about 89% of them present only once. Relapse after autologous stem cell transplantation occurred in every patient, and brentuximab vedotin exposure varied. Sequenced here: peripheral blood mononuclear cells (PBMCs), sampled before the second cycle of nivolumab. The origin of the receptors is a human donor with classical Hodgkin lymphoma.

The V gene is TRBV10-2, the J gene TRBJ2-3; perhaps TRBD2 as D (7 bases). The CDR3 is 16 amino acids. Trimming removed 9 bases at V and 0 bases at J, with 19 bases between. Germline V gene lookup returns CDR1 WSHSY and CDR2 SAAADI. The CDR3 sequence is CASKVGGGLSTDTQYF. In DNA form, the CDR3 reads TGCGCCAGTAAAGTTGGGGGGGGGCTAAGCACAGATACGCAGTATTTT.

The chain joins TRBV30 to TRBJ2-2; the D gene is possibly TRBD1 (5 bases). Per the germline V gene, CDR1 is GTSNPN and CDR2 is SVGIG (reference sequence). Trimming took 0 bases from V and 2 from J, leaving 10 bases between them. This CDR3 region has 15 residues. CDR3 DNA: TGTGCCTGGAGTGTCTGGGGCCTAAACACCGGGGAGCTGTTTTTT. This sequence encodes CAWSVWGLNTGELFF.

The chain recombines TRBV11-2 with TRBJ1-2; D gene unclear. V was clipped by 1 base and J by 6 bases, with 9 bases between them. The CDR3 spans 13 residues. Germline CDR1 is SGHAT and CDR2 is FQNNGV. The CDR3 DNA is TGTGCCAGCAGCTTAGTCGGGGAGGATGGCTACACCTTC. It specifies CASSLVGEDGYTF.

This clone has a handful of counts. The chain combines TRBV7-2 with TRBJ1-1; 8 bases are a match to TRBD1. The junction had 2 bases not matched to a gene; V was cut back by 3 bases and J by 5 bases. The germline V gene encodes CDR1 SGHTA and CDR2 FQGNSA. CDR3 length: 13 amino acids. The CDR3 sequence is CASSFDRGTEAFF. The CDR3 nucleotides read TGTGCCAGCAGCTTCGACAGGGGTACTGAAGCTTTCTTT.

This chain connects TRBV30 to TRBJ2-7; 7 positions match TRBD1. CDR1 and CDR2 (germline): GTSNPN, SVGIG (reference sequence). J was trimmed by 5 bases and V by 5 bases; bases with no gene match: 6. The CDR3 is 12 amino acids. The CDR3 DNA reads as TGTGCCTGGGCCGGGACAGTCCACGAGCAGTACTTC. It codes for CAWAGTVHEQYF.

By share, this clone ranks as medium-sized. The V gene is TRBV30, the J gene TRBJ1-5; D not resolved. The CDR3 totals 14 residues. Germline V gene lookup returns CDR1 GTSNPN and CDR2 SVGIG (reference sequence). Trimming pared 1 base from V and 4 bases from J, leaving 11 bases between. This CDR3 is CAWSGFAANQPQHF. The DNA of the CDR3 is TGTGCCTGGAGTGGTTTCGCCGCAAATCAGCCCCAGCATTTT.

The CDR3 is CSVDKDRESANYGYTF. Here the CDR3 DNA reads TGCAGCGTTGACAAAGACAGGGAGTCAGCTAACTATGGCTACACCTTC. The gene calls are TRBV29-1 and TRBJ1-2; 7 nucleotides agree with TRBD1. The CDR3 consists of 16 residues. Germline assignment: CDR1 SQVTM and CDR2 ANQGSEA. Germline trimming cut 3 bases from V and 0 bases from J; bases unmatched to any gene: 10.